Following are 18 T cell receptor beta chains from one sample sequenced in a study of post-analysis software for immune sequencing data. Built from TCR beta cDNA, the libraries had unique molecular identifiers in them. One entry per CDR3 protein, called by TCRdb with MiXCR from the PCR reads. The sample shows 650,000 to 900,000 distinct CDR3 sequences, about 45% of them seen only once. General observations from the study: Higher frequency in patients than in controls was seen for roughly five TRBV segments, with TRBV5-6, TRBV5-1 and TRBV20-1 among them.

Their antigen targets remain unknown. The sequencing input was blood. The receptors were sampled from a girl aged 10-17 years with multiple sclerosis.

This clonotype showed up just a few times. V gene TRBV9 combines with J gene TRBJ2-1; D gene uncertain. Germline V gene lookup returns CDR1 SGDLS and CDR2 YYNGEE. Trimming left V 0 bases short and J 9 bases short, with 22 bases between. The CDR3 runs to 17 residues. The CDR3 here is CASSVVPDLNPYAEQFF. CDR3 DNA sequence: TGTGCCAGCAGCGTAGTCCCGGATCTTAACCCGTACGCTGAGCAGTTCTTC.

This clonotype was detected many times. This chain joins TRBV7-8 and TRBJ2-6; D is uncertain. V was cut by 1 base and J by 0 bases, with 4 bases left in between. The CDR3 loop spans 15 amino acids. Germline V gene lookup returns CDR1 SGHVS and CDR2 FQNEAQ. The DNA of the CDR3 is TGTGCCAGCAGCTTAGTTAACTCTGGGGCCAACGTCCTGACTTTC. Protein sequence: CASSLVNSGANVLTF.

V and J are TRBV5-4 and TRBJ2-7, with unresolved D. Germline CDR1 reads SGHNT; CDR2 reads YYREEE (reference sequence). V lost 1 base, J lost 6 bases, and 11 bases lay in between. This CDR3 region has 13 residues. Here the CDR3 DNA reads TGTGCCAGCAGCTTGTTAACAGCTGGCGAGCAGTACTTC. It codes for CASSLLTAGEQYF.

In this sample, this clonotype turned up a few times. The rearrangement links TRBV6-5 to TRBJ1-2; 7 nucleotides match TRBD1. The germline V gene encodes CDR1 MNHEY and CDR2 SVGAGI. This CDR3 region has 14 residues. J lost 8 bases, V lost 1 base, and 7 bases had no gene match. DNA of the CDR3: TGTGCCAGCAGTTACTACAGGGGAGACAAAGGCTACACCTTC. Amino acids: CASSYYRGDKGYTF.

CDR3 loop: CASRPATGNTEAFF. The CDR3 coding sequence is TGTGCCAGCAGACCAGCGACAGGAAACACTGAAGCTTTCTTT. The gene calls are TRBV7-9 and TRBJ1-1; D might be TRBD1 (6 bases). CDR3 length: 14 amino acids. Germline V gene data show CDR1 as SEHNR and CDR2 as FQNEAQ (reference sequence). Deletions cut 6 bases from V and 2 bases from J, with 13 bases between.

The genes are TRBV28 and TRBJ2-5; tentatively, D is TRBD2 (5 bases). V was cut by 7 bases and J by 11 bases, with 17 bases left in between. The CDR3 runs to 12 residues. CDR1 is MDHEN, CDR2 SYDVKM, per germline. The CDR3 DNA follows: TGTGCCAGCAACTCACGGGGTACGGAGCAGTACTTC. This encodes CASNSRGTEQYF.

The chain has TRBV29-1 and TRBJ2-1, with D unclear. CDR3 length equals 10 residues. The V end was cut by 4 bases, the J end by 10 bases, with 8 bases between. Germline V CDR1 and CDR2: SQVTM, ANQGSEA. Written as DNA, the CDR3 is TGCAGCGTTGGGGCTTTAGAGCAGTTCTTC. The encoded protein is CSVGALEQFF.

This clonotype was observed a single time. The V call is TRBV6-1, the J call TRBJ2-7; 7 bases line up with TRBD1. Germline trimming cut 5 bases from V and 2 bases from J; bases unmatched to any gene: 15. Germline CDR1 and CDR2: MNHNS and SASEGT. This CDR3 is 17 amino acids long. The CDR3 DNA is TGTGCCAGCAGTACCGGGACAGACGGGACCCAAACCTACGAGCAGTACTTC. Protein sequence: CASSTGTDGTQTYEQYF.

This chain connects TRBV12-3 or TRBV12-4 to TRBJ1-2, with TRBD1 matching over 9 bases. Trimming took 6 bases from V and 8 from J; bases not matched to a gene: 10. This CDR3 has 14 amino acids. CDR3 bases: TGTGCCAGCAGGGTGGACAGGGGAGTGTTCGGCTACACCTTC. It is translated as CASRVDRGVFGYTF.

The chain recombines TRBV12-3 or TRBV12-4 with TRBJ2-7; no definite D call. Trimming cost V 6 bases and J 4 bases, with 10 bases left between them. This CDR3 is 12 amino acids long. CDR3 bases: TGTGCCAGCAGCACCTCACCTTACGAGCAGTACTTC. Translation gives CASSTSPYEQYF.

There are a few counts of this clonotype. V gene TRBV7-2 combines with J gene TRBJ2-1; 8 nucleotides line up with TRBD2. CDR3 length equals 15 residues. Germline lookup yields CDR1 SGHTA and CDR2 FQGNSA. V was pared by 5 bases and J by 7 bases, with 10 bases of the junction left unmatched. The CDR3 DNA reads TGTGCCAGCAGCCTCACCGGACTAGCATCAAATGAGCAGTTCTTC. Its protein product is CASSLTGLASNEQFF.

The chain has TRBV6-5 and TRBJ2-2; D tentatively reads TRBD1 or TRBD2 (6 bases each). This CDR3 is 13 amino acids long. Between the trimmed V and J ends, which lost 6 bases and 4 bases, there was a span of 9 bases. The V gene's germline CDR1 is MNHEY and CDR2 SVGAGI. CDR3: CASRKGGTGELFF. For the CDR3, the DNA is TGTGCCAGCAGGAAGGGGGGCACCGGGGAGCTGTTTTTT.

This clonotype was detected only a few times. CDR3 sequence (DNA): TGTGCCAGCACCCTGACAGTCAACTATGAGCAGTTCTTC. Its translation is CASTLTVNYEQFF. The V and J genes are TRBV5-6 and TRBJ2-1; possible D gene TRBD1, 5 bases. The V gene's germline CDR1 is SGHDT and CDR2 YYEEEE. This CDR3 has 13 residues. V was trimmed by 6 bases and J by 8 bases, leaving 15 bases between them.

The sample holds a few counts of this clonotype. The CDR3 region has the DNA TGTGCCAGCAGTTTAAAGGCTAGCGGGATCGGGTACGATGAGCAGTTCTTC. Translation: CASSLKASGIGYDEQFF. V usage is TRBV6-6 and J usage is TRBJ2-1, with 9 positions matching TRBD2. This CDR3 spans 17 amino acids. The germline V gene has CDR1 MNHNY and CDR2 SVGAGI (reference sequence). V was pared by 4 bases and J by 8 bases, with 15 bases of the junction left unmatched.

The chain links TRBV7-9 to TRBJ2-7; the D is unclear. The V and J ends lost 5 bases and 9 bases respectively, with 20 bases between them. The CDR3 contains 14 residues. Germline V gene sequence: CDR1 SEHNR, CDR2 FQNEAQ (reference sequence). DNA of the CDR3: TGTGCCAGCAGCCAAGACAAAAAGGCGCAGATGCAGTACTTC. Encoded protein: CASSQDKKAQMQYF.

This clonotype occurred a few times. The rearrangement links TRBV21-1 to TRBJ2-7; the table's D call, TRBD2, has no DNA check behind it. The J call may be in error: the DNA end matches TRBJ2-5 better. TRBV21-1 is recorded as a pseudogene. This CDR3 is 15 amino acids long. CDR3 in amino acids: CASSPTVGPRETQYF. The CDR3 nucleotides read TGTGCCAGCAGCCCAACCGTTGGGCCTCGGGAGACCCAGTACTTC.

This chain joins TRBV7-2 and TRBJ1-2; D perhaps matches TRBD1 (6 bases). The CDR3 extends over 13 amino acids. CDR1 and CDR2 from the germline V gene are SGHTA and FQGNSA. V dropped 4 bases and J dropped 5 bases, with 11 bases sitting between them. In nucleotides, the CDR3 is TGTGCCAGCAGCTGGGGCAGGGGTTATGGCTACACCTTC. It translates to CASSWGRGYGYTF.

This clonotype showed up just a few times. CDR3 loop: CASSYSGNNHEQYF. The CDR3 DNA is TGTGCCAGCAGTTACTCGGGCAACAATCACGAGCAGTACTTC. The V call is TRBV6-6, the J call TRBJ2-7, with D hard to call. Trimming shortened V by 0 bases and J by 5 bases, and 11 bases separated the two germline ends. The CDR3 spans 14 residues. Germline V gene sequence: CDR1 MNHNY, CDR2 SVGAGI (reference sequence).